Listed here are 10 T cell receptor beta chains from one sample, sequenced in a study of T cells in Graves' hyperthyroidism and ophthalmopathy. What was amplified from RNA transcripts were TCR beta CDR3 regions. The HTBI set primed first-round TCR CDR3 RT-PCR. Each CDR3 protein gets one entry after TCRdb re-called the multiplex PCR reads with MiXCR. The sample has some 600,000 distinct CDR3 sequences, about 14% seen once; the top ten hold more than 5%. The sequenced sample consisted of blood. These TCRs come from a woman aged 25 to 39 with Graves' hyperthyroidism that later progressed to Graves' ophthalmopathy.

This clonotype came up many times. This CDR3 reads CASSLDYDGRLGYTF. The CDR3 region has the DNA TGTGCCAGCAGTTTGGACTACGACGGTCGGCTTGGCTACACCTTC. The J gene is TRBJ1-2, the V gene TRBV6-1, with D uncertain. Germline-derived CDR1 and CDR2 are MNHNS and SASEGT. The V end was cut by 5 bases, the J end by 7 bases, with 20 bases between. The CDR3 consists of 15 residues.

This clonotype was recorded many times. The chain joins TRBV12-3 or TRBV12-4 to TRBJ2-1; D gene uncertain. Between the trimmed V and J ends, which lost 8 bases and 11 bases, there was a span of 19 bases. The CDR3 runs to 13 residues. CDR3: CASLGPAIGQQFF. Written as DNA, the CDR3 is TGTGCCAGCCTCGGCCCCGCCATCGGACAGCAGTTCTTC.

This clonotype was detected ten times or more. The chain couples TRBV28 to TRBJ2-5; either TRBD1 or TRBD2 may supply D (5 bases each). Trimming left V 3 bases short and J 3 bases short, with 14 bases between. Per germline, CDR1 MDHEN and CDR2 SYDVKM. The CDR3 consists of 15 residues. CDR3 loop: CASSFRGPTKETQYF. DNA of the CDR3: TGTGCCAGCAGTTTTAGGGGACCGACTAAAGAGACCCAGTACTTC.

This clonotype appeared many times. The CDR3 DNA follows: TGTGCCAGCAGTGCGGACAGGGACACAGATACGCAGTATTTT. Translation gives CASSADRDTDTQYF. The rearrangement links TRBV6-1 to TRBJ2-3; 8 nucleotides line up with TRBD1. Looked up from germline, CDR1 is MNHNS and CDR2 is SASEGT. The J segment lost 2 bases and the V segment lost 4 bases, leaving 2 bases of the junction unmatched. The CDR3 covers 14 residues.

This clonotype was seen many times. The V gene is TRBV5-8, the J gene TRBJ1-1, with D maybe TRBD1 (6 bases). The CDR3 runs to 13 residues. Germline CDR1 SGHTS, CDR2 YDEGEE. Trimming stripped 2 bases from V and 4 bases from J, with 9 bases between. The CDR3 DNA reads as TGTGCCAGCAGCTTAGGACAGCTCACTGAAGCTTTCTTT. Translated, it gives CASSLGQLTEAFF.

This clonotype was seen at least ten times. The chain couples TRBV30 to TRBJ2-5; TRBD1 or TRBD2 may be the D gene (6 bases each). This CDR3 is built from 18 residues. V was shortened by 0 bases and J by 2 bases, with 22 bases between the two germline ends. Looked up from germline, CDR1 is GTSNPN and CDR2 is SVGIG (reference sequence). The CDR3 here is CAWSVYPGPGGGQETQYF. In nucleotides, the CDR3 is TGTGCCTGGAGTGTTTATCCGGGTCCCGGAGGGGGACAAGAGACCCAGTACTTC.

For this clonotype: This is likely a read error, given that the CDR3 carries no conserved phenylalanine or tryptophan at its end. The rearrangement uses TRBV7-9 and TRBJ2-5, with 7 bases matching TRBD1. With 2 bases clipped from V and 5 bases from J, the junction kept 11 bases outside the gene matches. CDR3 length: 16 amino acids. Looked up from germline, CDR1 is SEHNR and CDR2 is FQNEAQ (reference sequence). CDR3 DNA sequence: TGTGCCAGCAGCTTAATTATATGGGGACAGCGGGAGACCCAGTACCTC. Its protein product is CASSLIIWGQRETQYL.

This clonotype was detected only a few times. This clone may be a read error of a much larger clone one base away. The genes are TRBV20-1 and TRBJ2-7; a weak D match, TRBD2 (6 bases). Trimming shortened V by 3 bases and J by 3 bases, and 18 bases separated the two germline ends. The CDR3 loop spans 15 amino acids. Germline CDR1 reads DFQATT; CDR2 reads SNEGSKA (reference sequence). In DNA, the CDR3 is TGCAGTGCTAGCGCCTGGGCGGGGCCATACTACGAGCAGTACTTC. It translates to CSASAWAGPYYEQYF.

This clonotype was recorded at least ten times. The CDR3 nucleotides read TGTGCCAGCAGCCTTCGGGTAGGGGGCACAGATACGCAGTATTTT. This gives the protein CASSLRVGGTDTQYF. The rearrangement links TRBV11-1 to TRBJ2-3; possible D gene TRBD1, 5 bases. V gave up 5 bases and J gave up 1 base, with 13 bases separating them. The germline V gene encodes CDR1 SGHAT and CDR2 FQDESV (reference sequence). This CDR3 region has 15 residues.

The chain links TRBV27 to TRBJ1-1; 7 positions match TRBD1. The V gene end was trimmed by 5 bases and the J gene end by 11 bases; junction bases not matched to a gene: 8. This CDR3 comprises 12 residues. Looked up from germline, CDR1 is MNHEY and CDR2 is SMNVEV (reference sequence). The CDR3 here is CASSLGGQRAFF. In DNA form, the CDR3 reads TGTGCCAGCAGTCTGGGGGGACAGAGGGCTTTCTTT.